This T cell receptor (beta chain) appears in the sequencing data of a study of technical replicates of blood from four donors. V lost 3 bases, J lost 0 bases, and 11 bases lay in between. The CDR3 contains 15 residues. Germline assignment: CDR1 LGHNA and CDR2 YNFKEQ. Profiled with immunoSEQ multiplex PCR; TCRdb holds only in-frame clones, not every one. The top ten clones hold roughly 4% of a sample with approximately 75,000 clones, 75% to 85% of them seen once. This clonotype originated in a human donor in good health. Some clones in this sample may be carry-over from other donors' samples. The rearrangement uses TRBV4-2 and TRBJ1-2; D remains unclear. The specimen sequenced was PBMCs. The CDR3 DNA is TGTGCCAGCAGCCAGGGCCTTAGTTCTAACTATGGCTACACCTTC. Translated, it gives CASSQGLSSNYGYTF.